The next 23 T cell receptor beta chains were all read from a single sample in a study of glioma-infiltrating T cells after dendritic cell vaccination. Only in-frame clones appear in the TCRdb table, and some are missing; sequencing was by immunoSEQ multiplex PCR. The sample comprises 85,000 or so clones, less than 85% of which are singletons, and about 8.5% rests with the top ten. Documented time point: after dendritic cell vaccination, including at tumor progression/relapse. Sequences were derived from blood, sampled after dendritic cell vaccination. Source of these receptors: a human donor with glioblastoma.

J is TRBJ1-3 and V is TRBV4-2; D possibly corresponds to TRBD1 (6 bases). CDR1 LGHNA and CDR2 YNFKEQ come from the germline V gene. The CDR3 consists of 15 residues. Trimming removed 1 base from V and 8 bases from J, with 15 bases in between. The CDR3 sequence: CASSQARGGGDTIYF. The CDR3, as DNA: TGTGCCAGCAGCCAAGCTAGAGGCGGGGGCGACACCATATATTTT.

V is TRBV4-1 and J is TRBJ2-1, with D possibly TRBD1 on 6 matching bases. The CDR3 consists of 17 residues. V lost 1 base to trimming and J lost 1 base, with 14 bases between them. Germline V lookup: CDR1 MGHRA, CDR2 YSYEKL. CDR3 in amino acids: CASSQAPPGQSYNEQFF. In nucleotides, the CDR3 is TGCGCCAGCAGCCAAGCTCCCCCCGGACAGTCCTACAATGAGCAGTTCTTC.

V is TRBV6-5 and J is TRBJ1-1; 7 bases map to TRBD1. The CDR3 has 15 residues. CDR1 and CDR2 (germline): MNHEY, SVGAGI. Trimming cost V 5 bases and J 5 bases; bases outside gene matches: 11. The CDR3 DNA follows: TGTGCCAGCAGTCCCCTTAGACAGGGAAGAACTGAAGCTTTCTTT. Its protein product is CASSPLRQGRTEAFF.

This clone was recorded many times. The chain links TRBV19 to TRBJ1-6, with TRBD1 matching over 7 bases. CDR1 and CDR2 from the germline V gene are LNHDA and SQIVND (reference sequence). Trimming took 7 bases from V and 8 from J; bases not matched to a gene: 5. CDR3 length: 13 amino acids. The CDR3 protein is CASKRQGDSPLHF. CDR3 coding DNA: TGTGCCAGTAAGAGACAGGGTGATTCACCCCTCCACTTT.

CDR3 protein: CASRGHIYEQYF. The CDR3 DNA reads as TGTGCCAGCAGAGGACATATCTACGAGCAGTACTTC. This sequence joins TRBV6-1 and TRBJ2-7, with a tentative D call TRBD1 (5 bases). This CDR3 has 12 residues. CDR1 and CDR2 from the germline V gene are MNHNS and SASEGT. V lost 6 bases to trimming and J lost 3 bases, with 9 bases between them.

The rearrangement joins TRBV7-9 to TRBJ2-3; TRBD1 aligns across 7 bases. The germline gives CDR1 SEHNR, CDR2 FQNEAQ (reference sequence). CDR3 length equals 15 residues. V was clipped by 8 bases and J by 1 base; unmatched bases: 9. CDR3 sequence: CASEAWDRGTDTQYF. In DNA, the CDR3 is TGTGCCAGCGAAGCTTGGGACAGAGGCACAGATACGCAGTATTTT.

This chain connects TRBV5-5 to TRBJ2-7; TRBD2 might be the D (5 bases). CDR3 size: 15 residues. V was shortened by 4 bases and J by 2 bases, with 16 bases between the two germline ends. Germline CDR1 and CDR2: SGHKS and YYEKEE (reference sequence). The CDR3 nucleotides are TGTGCCAGCAGCCCCAGCCCGAAGGAGGCCTACGAGCAGTACTTC. Translating it yields CASSPSPKEAYEQYF.

The table lists this clone with a count of one. The chain links TRBV27 to TRBJ1-5; D unclear. Between the trimmed V and J ends, which lost 4 bases and 6 bases, there was a span of 10 bases. In germline, CDR1 is MNHEY, CDR2 SMNVEV (reference sequence). The CDR3 spans 13 residues. CDR3 region: CASSWREGQPQHF. CDR3 coding DNA: TGTGCCAGCAGTTGGAGGGAGGGTCAGCCCCAGCATTTT.

The rearrangement uses TRBV27 and TRBJ2-7; TRBD2 matches at 7 bases. Trimming took 5 bases from V and 6 from J; bases not matched to a gene: 10. The V gene's germline CDR1 is MNHEY and CDR2 SMNVEV (reference sequence). The CDR3 contains 14 residues. CDR3 nucleotide sequence: TGTGCCAGCAGTCCCCTGACTGGGACTATCGAGCAGTACTTC. As protein: CASSPLTGTIEQYF.

This sequence joins TRBV19 and TRBJ2-7, with 7 bases fitting TRBD1. This CDR3 is built from 15 residues. Germline V lookup: CDR1 LNHDA, CDR2 SQIVND (reference sequence). The J segment lost 2 bases and the V segment lost 1 base, leaving 5 bases of the junction unmatched. CDR3 nucleotides: TGTGCCAGTAGTATAGCAGGACAGGTCCCCTACGAGCAGTACTTC. It encodes CASSIAGQVPYEQYF. The variable domain in full, completed from reference TRBV19 and TRBJ2-7, reads DGGITQSPKYLFRKEGQNVTLSCEQNLNHDAMYWYRQDPGQGLRLIYYSQIVNDFQKGDIAEGYSVSREKKESFPLTVTSAQKNPTAFYLCASSIAGQVPYEQYFGPGTRLTVT.

The chain links TRBV30 to TRBJ2-7; 9 positions match TRBD1. The CDR3 sequence is 15 residues long. Germline-derived CDR1 and CDR2 are GTSNPN and SVGIG (reference sequence). Losses at the gene ends were 8 bases for V and 3 bases for J; bases not matched to a gene: 14. CDR3 DNA: TGTGCCCCTCCCTCCCGGGACAGGGAACTCTACGAGCAGTACTTC. Protein product: CAPPSRDRELYEQYF. Full variable domain (rest looked up from reference TRBV30 and TRBJ2-7): SQTIHQWPATLVQPVGSPLSLECTVEGTSNPNLYWYRQAAGRGLQLLFYSVGIGQISSEVPQNLSASRPQDRQFILSSKKLLLSDSGFYLCAPPSRDRELYEQYFGPGTRLTVT.

The chain employs TRBV7-2 and TRBJ1-4; D gene unclear. The ends were cut back, 4 bases at V and 5 bases at J, with 8 bases in the middle. The CDR3 is made up of 13 amino acids. Germline V gene lookup returns CDR1 SGHTA and CDR2 FQGNSA. The DNA of the CDR3 is TGTGCCAGCAGCTACGGGAGCAATGAAAAACTGTTTTTT. It specifies CASSYGSNEKLFF.

The rearrangement joins TRBV6-6 to TRBJ2-3; D remains unclear. The CDR3 has 15 residues. Trimming pared 0 bases from V and 5 bases from J, leaving 12 bases between. Germline V gene lookup returns CDR1 MNHNY and CDR2 SVGAGI (reference sequence). The CDR3 protein is CASSYSYYNRDTQYF. For the CDR3, the DNA is TGTGCCAGCAGTTACTCGTACTACAATCGAGATACGCAGTATTTT.

V is TRBV18 and J is TRBJ2-2; 9 bases align to TRBD2. The CDR3 loop spans 19 amino acids. Germline CDR1 reads KGHSH; CDR2 reads LQKENI. The ends lost 8 bases at V and 4 bases at J; junction bases unmatched: 20. The CDR3 reads CASTTKGLAHLQGTGELFF. The CDR3 DNA sequence: TGTGCCAGCACCACCAAGGGACTAGCCCACCTCCAGGGCACCGGGGAGCTGTTTTTT.

This sequence joins TRBV5-4 and TRBJ2-5; TRBD1 matches at 8 bases. CDR3 size: 13 residues. J was trimmed by 5 bases and V by 4 bases; bases with no gene match: 4. Germline loops: CDR1 SGHNT, CDR2 YYREEE (reference sequence). The CDR3, as DNA: TGTGCCAGCAGCCGAGGACAGGGCGAGACCCAGTACTTC. Translated: CASSRGQGETQYF.

The chain carries TRBV5-4 and TRBJ1-2, with D perhaps TRBD1 (5 bases). CDR1 is SGHNT and CDR2 is YYREEE in the germline V gene (reference sequence). The germline V and J ends were trimmed by 4 bases and 2 bases, with 12 bases remaining between them. The CDR3 runs 14 residues. The CDR3 DNA reads TGTGCCAGCAGCCCGGGGGGGGAGAACTATGGCTACACCTTC. Amino acids: CASSPGGENYGYTF.

The chain is built from TRBV4-1 and TRBJ2-7; 7 nucleotides match TRBD2. V trimming: 1 base; J trimming: 2 bases; junction bases outside the gene matches: 11. Germline values: CDR1 MGHRA, CDR2 YSYEKL. The CDR3 has 17 residues. CDR3 DNA sequence: TGCGCCAGCAGCCAAGTGTTACAAGCGGGAAGTCCCTACGAGCAGTACTTC. It specifies CASSQVLQAGSPYEQYF.

The chain couples TRBV5-4 to TRBJ2-4, with TRBD2 as a possible D gene (5 bases). The germline V gene encodes CDR1 SGHNT and CDR2 YYREEE (reference sequence). The germline V and J ends were trimmed by 6 bases and 3 bases, with 7 bases remaining between them. The CDR3 loop spans 12 amino acids. CDR3 sequence: CASNGDKNIQYF. CDR3 bases: TGTGCCAGCAACGGGGACAAAAACATTCAGTACTTC.

The chain joins TRBV6-6 to TRBJ1-2; 7 bases line up with TRBD1. Per germline, CDR1 MNHNY and CDR2 SVGAGI (reference sequence). This CDR3 is 16 amino acids long. With 0 bases clipped from V and 8 bases from J, the junction kept 12 bases outside the gene matches. As DNA, the CDR3 is TGTGCCAGCAGTTACTCTCAGGGGGGAGAGCTGGGCGGCTACACCTTC. Translating it yields CASSYSQGGELGGYTF.

The chain couples TRBV9 to TRBJ2-2; D is uncertain. CDR3 size: 14 residues. CDR1 and CDR2 (germline): SGDLS, YYNGEE. V was cut by 0 bases and J by 0 bases, with 3 bases left in between. The CDR3 DNA reads TGTGCCAGCAGCGTAGATACGAACACCGGGGAGCTGTTTTTT. As protein: CASSVDTNTGELFF.

The V and J genes are TRBV5-1 and TRBJ2-7; 7 nucleotides match TRBD1. Germline CDR1 reads SGHRS; CDR2 reads YFSETQ. Trimming cost V 0 bases and J 5 bases; bases outside gene matches: 8. CDR3 length: 15 residues. CDR3 sequence reads: CASSLGDREGNEQYF. The CDR3 region has the DNA TGCGCCAGCAGCTTGGGCGACAGGGAAGGGAACGAGCAGTACTTC.

The rearrangement joins TRBV4-3 to TRBJ2-1; 7 bases line up with TRBD2. Germline V gene data show CDR1 as LGHNA and CDR2 as YSLEER. The CDR3 totals 15 residues. Trimming removed 1 base from V and 0 bases from J; junction bases left unmatched: 0. CDR3 protein: CASSQGGSSYNEQFF. The CDR3 DNA sequence: TGCGCCAGCAGCCAAGGCGGGAGCTCCTACAATGAGCAGTTCTTC.

The J gene is TRBJ2-2, the V gene TRBV5-5, with D perhaps matching TRBD2 (5 bases). The CDR3 sequence is 15 residues long. The V end lost 2 bases, the J end lost 2 bases, and 10 bases lay between the germline ends. The germline V gene encodes CDR1 SGHKS and CDR2 YYEKEE (reference sequence). CDR3 residues: CASSFFGLNTGELFF. In DNA form, the CDR3 reads TGTGCCAGCAGCTTTTTCGGACTCAACACCGGGGAGCTGTTTTTT.